This section outlines one T cell receptor beta chain sequence together with its context. The antigen is not known. This specimen belongs to a study of blood T cells in healthy people across ages. The draw of peripheral blood yielded ten milliliters from each donor. Next came a second PCR, run for about 6 to 12 cycles, which used a sample-barcoded 5' primer along with a J-beta primer mix. Via MiXCR, TCRdb re-called the 5' RACE reads, giving one row per CDR3 protein. The sample gives roughly 720,000 distinct CDR3 sequences, approximately 55% of which show up once; around 40% is in the top ten. The CDR3 loop spans 13 amino acids. V was shortened by 5 bases and J by 14 bases, with 20 bases between the two germline ends. The germline CDR1 and CDR2 sequences are SGHDN and FVKESK. The study's findings and limits: TCR beta diversity, measured per million T cells, fell in a roughly linear way with age.

The chain couples TRBV14 to TRBJ2-3; D is undetermined. The TCR sequence derives from an elderly man in good health. The sequenced sample was blood. The CDR3 protein is CASSSHYARYAYF. The CDR3 DNA follows: TGTGCCAGCAGCTCCCACTACGCCAGATACGCGTATTTT.